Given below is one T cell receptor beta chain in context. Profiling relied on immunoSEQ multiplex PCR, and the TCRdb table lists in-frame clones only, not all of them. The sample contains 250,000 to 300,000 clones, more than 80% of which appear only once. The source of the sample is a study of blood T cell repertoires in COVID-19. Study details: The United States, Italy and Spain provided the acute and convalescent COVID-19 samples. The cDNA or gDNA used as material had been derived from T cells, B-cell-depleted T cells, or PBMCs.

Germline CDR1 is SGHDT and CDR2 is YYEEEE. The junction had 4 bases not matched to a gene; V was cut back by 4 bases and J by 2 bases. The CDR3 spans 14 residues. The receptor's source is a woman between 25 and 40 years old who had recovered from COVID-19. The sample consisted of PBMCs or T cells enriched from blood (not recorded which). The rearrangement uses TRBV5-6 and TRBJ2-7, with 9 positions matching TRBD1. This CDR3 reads CASSPGTGPYEQYF. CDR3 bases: TGTGCCAGCAGCCCCGGGACAGGGCCCTACGAGCAGTACTTC.